The sequence of this T cell receptor (beta chain) was determined in a study of post-analysis software for immune sequencing data. The TCR beta cDNA libraries carried unique molecular identifiers. About 540,000 cDNA molecules were obtained from roughly 0.93 to 9.6 million T cells. One entry per CDR3 protein, called by TCRdb with MiXCR from the PCR reads. Of 650,000 to 850,000 distinct CDR3 sequences listed, roughly 58% were seen once; the top ten hold about 4.8%. This clonotype has a handful of counts. The target antigen is unknown. V was clipped by 6 bases and J by 5 bases; unmatched bases: 16. The CDR3 loop spans 17 amino acids. CDR1 and CDR2 (germline): MNHEY, SMNVEV (reference sequence). Study-wide results and caveats: Significantly lower normalized Chao1 diversity was found in patients with multiple sclerosis relative to controls. With TRBV5-6, TRBV5-1 and TRBV20-1 included, about five TRBV segments were more frequent in patients than in controls.

The chain employs TRBV27 and TRBJ2-3; 8 positions match TRBD2. Sequenced sample: blood. The TCR originated in a girl between 10 and 17 years old with multiple sclerosis. The DNA for the CDR3 is TGTGCCAGCAGCTCCCGCCCGGGAGGGGTTCGGAGAGATACGCAGTATTTT. It codes for CASSSRPGGVRRDTQYF.